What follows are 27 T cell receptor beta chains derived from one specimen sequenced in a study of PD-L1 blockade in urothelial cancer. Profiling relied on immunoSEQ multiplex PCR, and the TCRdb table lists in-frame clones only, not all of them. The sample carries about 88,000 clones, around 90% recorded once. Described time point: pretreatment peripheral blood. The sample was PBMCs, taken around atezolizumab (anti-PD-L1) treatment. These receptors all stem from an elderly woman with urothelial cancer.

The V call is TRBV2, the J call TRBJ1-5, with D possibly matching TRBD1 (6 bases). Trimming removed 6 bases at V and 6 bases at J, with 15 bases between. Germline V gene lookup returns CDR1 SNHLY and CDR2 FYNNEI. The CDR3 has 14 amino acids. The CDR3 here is CASRGDTESQPQHF. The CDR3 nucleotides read TGTGCCAGCAGGGGGGACACGGAAAGTCAGCCCCAGCATTTT.

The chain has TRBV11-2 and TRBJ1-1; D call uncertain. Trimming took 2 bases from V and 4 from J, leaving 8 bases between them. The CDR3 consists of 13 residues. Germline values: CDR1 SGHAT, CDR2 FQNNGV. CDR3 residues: CASSLQDRTEAFF. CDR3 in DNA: TGTGCCAGCAGCTTACAGGATCGCACTGAAGCTTTCTTT.

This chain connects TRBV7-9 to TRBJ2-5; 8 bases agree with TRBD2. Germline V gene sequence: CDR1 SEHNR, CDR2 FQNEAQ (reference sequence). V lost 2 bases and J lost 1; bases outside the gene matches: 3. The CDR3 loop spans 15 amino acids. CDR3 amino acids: CASSLHSGAQETQYF. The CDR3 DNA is TGTGCCAGCAGCTTACATAGCGGGGCCCAAGAGACCCAGTACTTC.

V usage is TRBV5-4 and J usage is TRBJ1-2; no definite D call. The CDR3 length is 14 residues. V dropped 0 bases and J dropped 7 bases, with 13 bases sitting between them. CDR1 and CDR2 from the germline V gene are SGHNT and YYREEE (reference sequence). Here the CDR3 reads CASSLARASGGYTF. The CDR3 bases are TGTGCCAGCAGCTTGGCGAGAGCGAGCGGTGGCTACACCTTC.

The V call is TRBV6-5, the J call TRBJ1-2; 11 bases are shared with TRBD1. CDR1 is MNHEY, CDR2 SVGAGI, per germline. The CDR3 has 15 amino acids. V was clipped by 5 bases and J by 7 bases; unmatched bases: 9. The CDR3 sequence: CASSPSGDRGSGYTF. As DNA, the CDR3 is TGTGCCAGCAGTCCCAGTGGGGACAGGGGGTCTGGCTACACCTTC.

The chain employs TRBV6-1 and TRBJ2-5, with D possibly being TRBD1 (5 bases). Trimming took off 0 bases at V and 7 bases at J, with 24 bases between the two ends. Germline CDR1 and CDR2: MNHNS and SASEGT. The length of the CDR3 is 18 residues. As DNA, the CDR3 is TGTGCCAGCAGTGAAGCCCACCTATCGTTACCACCTCAGGGGACCCAGTACTTC. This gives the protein CASSEAHLSLPPQGTQYF.

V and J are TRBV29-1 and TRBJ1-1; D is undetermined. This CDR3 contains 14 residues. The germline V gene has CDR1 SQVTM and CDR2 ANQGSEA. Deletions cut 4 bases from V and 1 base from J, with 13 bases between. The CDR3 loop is CSVVASPKNTEAFF. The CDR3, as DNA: TGCAGCGTTGTTGCGAGTCCTAAGAACACTGAAGCTTTCTTT. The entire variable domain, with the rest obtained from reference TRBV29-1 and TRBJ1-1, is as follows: SAVISQKPSRDICQRGTSLTIQCQVDSQVTMMFWYRQQPGQSLTLIATANQGSEATYESGFVIDKFPISRPNLTFSTLTVSNMSPEDSSIYLCSVVASPKNTEAFFGQGTRLTVV.

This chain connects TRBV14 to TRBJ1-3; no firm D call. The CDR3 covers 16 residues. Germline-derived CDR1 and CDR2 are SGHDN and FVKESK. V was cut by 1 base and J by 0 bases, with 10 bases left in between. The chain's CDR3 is CASSQVPGYSGNTIYF. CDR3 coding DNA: TGTGCCAGCAGCCAAGTCCCAGGATACTCTGGAAACACCATATATTTT.

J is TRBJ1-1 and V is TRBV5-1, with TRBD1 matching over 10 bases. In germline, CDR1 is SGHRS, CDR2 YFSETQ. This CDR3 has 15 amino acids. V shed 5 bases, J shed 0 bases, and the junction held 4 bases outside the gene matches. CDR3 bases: TGCGCCAGCAGGTCGGGACAGGGGTTGAACACTGAAGCTTTCTTT. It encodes CASRSGQGLNTEAFF.

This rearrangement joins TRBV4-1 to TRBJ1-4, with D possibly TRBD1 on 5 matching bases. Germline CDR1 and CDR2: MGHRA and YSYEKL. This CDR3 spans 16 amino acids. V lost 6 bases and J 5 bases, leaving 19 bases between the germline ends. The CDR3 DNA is TGCGCCAGCAGTTCGGAACGGGGGAGCCTCAATGAAAAACTGTTTTTT. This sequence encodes CASSSERGSLNEKLFF.

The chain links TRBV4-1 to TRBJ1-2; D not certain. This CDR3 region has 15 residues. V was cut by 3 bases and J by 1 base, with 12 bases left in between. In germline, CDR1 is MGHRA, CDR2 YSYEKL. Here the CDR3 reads CASSQVQSLNYGYTF. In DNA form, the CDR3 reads TGCGCCAGCAGCCAGGTACAGAGCCTTAACTATGGCTACACCTTC.

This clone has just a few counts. CDR3 DNA sequence: TGTGCCAGCAGCTTAGAGGGGAGGCATACCTATGGCTACACCTTC. It yields the protein CASSLEGRHTYGYTF. This sequence joins TRBV11-2 and TRBJ1-2; D gene ambiguous. This CDR3 contains 15 residues. CDR1 is SGHAT, CDR2 FQNNGV, per germline. V lost 0 bases and J lost 4, with 12 bases in between.

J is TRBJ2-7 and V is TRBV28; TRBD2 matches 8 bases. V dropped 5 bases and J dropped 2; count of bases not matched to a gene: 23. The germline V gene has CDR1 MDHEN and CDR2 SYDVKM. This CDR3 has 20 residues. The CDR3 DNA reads TGTGCCAGCAGTCGGGAGGGCTCCGGGACGGATCGGGTGGGCACCTACGAGCAGTACTTC. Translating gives CASSREGSGTDRVGTYEQYF.

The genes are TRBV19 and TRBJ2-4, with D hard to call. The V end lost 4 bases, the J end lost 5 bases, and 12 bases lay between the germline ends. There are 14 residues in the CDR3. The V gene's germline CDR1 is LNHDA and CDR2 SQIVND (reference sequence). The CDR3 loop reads CASSRAKTENIQYF. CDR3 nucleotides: TGTGCCAGTAGTAGGGCAAAGACCGAAAACATTCAGTACTTC.

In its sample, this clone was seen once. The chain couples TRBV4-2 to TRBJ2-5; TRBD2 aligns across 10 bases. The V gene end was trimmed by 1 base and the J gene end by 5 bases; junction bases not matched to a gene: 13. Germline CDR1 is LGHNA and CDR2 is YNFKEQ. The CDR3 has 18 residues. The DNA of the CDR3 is TGTGCCAGCAGCCAAGTGGGCCTTCCGGGGACTAGCGACGAGACCCAGTACTTC. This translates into CASSQVGLPGTSDETQYF.

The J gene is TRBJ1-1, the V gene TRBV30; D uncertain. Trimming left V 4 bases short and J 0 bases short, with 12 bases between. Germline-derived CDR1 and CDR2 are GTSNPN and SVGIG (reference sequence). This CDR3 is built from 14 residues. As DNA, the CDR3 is TGTGCCTGGAAATCCGACTTCATGAACACTGAAGCTTTCTTT. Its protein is CAWKSDFMNTEAFF. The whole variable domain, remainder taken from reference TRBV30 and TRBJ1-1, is SQTIHQWPATLVQPVGSPLSLECTVEGTSNPNLYWYRQAAGRGLQLLFYSVGIGQISSEVPQNLSASRPQDRQFILSSKKLLLSDSGFYLCAWKSDFMNTEAFFGQGTRLTVV.

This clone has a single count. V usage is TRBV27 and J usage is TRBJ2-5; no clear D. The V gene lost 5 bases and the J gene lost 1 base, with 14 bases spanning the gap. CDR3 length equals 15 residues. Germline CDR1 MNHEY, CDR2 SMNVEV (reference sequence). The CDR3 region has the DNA TGTGCCAGCAGTCCTACGACACCACCCCAAGAGACCCAGTACTTC. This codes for CASSPTTPPQETQYF.

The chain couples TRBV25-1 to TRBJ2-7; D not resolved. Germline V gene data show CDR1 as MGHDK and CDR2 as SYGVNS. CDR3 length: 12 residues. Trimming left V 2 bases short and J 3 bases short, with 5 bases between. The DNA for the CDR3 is TGTGCCAGCAGTGAACAGGACTACGAGCAGTACTTC. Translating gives CASSEQDYEQYF.

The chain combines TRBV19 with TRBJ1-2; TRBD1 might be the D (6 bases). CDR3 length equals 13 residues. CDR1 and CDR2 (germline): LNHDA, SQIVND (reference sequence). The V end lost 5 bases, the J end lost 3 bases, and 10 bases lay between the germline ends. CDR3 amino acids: CASSLQGHYGYTF. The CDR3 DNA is TGTGCCAGTAGTCTTCAGGGGCACTATGGCTACACCTTC.

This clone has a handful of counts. Here the CDR3 DNA reads TGTGCCAGCAGTTTGGGGGGGAACACTGAAGCTTTCTTT. Protein: CASSLGGNTEAFF. J is TRBJ1-1 and V is TRBV28; D perhaps matches TRBD1 (5 bases). Germline CDR1 reads MDHEN; CDR2 reads SYDVKM. Trimming removed 3 bases at V and 1 base at J, with 6 bases between. This CDR3 is built from 13 residues.

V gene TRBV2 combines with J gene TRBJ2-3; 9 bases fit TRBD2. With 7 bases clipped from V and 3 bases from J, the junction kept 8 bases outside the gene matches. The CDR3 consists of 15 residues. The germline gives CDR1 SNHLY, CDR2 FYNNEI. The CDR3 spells CASTSIAGATDTQYF. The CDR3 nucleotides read TGTGCCAGCACTTCTATAGCGGGAGCAACAGATACGCAGTATTTT.

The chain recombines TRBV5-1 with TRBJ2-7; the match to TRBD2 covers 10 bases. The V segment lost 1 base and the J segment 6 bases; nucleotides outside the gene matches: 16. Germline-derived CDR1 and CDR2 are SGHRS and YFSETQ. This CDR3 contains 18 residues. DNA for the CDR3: TGCGCCAGCAGCTTGAGGGCTAGCGGGAGCCCCTCGCCCTTCGAGCAGTACTTC. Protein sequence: CASSLRASGSPSPFEQYF.

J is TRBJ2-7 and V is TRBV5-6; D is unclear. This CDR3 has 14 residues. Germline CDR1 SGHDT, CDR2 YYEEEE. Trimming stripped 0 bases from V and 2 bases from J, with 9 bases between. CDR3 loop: CASSLGSLAYEQYF. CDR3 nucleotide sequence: TGTGCCAGCAGCTTGGGGTCCCTAGCCTACGAGCAGTACTTC. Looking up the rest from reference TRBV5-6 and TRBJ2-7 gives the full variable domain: DAGVTQSPTHLIKTRGQQVTLRCSPKSGHDTVSWYQQALGQGPQFIFQYYEEEERQRGNFPDRFSGHQFPNYSSELNVNALLLGDSALYLCASSLGSLAYEQYFGPGTRLTVT.

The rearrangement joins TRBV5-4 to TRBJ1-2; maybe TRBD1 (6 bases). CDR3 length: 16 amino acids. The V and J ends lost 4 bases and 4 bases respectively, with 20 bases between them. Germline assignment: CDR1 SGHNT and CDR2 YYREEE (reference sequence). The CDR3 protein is CASSPGLLQGSYGYTF. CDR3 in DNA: TGTGCCAGCAGCCCAGGATTACTACAGGGTTCCTATGGCTACACCTTC.

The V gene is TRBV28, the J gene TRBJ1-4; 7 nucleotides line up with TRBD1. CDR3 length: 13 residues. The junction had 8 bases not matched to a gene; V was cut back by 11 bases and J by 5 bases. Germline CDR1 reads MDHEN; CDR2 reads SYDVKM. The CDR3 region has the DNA TGTGCCGGAAGGGACAGCCGAAATGAAAAACTGTTTTTT. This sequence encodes CAGRDSRNEKLFF.

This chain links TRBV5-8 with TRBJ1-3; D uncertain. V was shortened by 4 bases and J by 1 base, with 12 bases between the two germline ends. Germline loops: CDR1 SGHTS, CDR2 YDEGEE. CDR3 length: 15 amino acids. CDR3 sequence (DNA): TGTGCCAGCAGCGATGGCCGGAGATCTGGAAACACCATATATTTT. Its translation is CASSDGRRSGNTIYF.

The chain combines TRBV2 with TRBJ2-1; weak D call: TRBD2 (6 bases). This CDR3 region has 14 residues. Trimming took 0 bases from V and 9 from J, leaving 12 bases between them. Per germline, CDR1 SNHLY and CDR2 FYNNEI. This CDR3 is CASSEALGGGEQFF. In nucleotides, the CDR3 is TGTGCCAGCAGTGAAGCGCTGGGGGGTGGTGAGCAGTTCTTC.